The present T cell receptor beta chain was sequenced within a study of response to subunit inactivated influenza vaccine. The germline V gene encodes CDR1 SGHVS and CDR2 FQNEAQ. CDR3 length: 16 residues. The V end lost 1 base, the J end lost 4 bases, and 14 bases lay between the germline ends. TCRdb re-called the RT-PCR reads with MiXCR, one entry per CDR3 protein. This table has roughly 700,000 distinct CDR3 sequences, about 15% appearing once. The gene calls are TRBV7-8 and TRBJ2-1; possible D gene TRBD1, 7 bases. The sequencing here drew on PBMCs from blood, taken roughly 2 weeks before vaccination. The receptor was derived from a man aged 45-60 years who received an inactivated influenza vaccine. CDR3: CASSLGGGTVYNEQFF. CDR3 bases: TGTGCCAGCAGCTTAGGAGGCGGGACAGTGTACAATGAGCAGTTCTTC. The full variable domain, with the rest looked up from reference TRBV7-8 and TRBJ2-1, is GAGVSQSPRYKVAKRGQDVALRCDPISGHVSLFWYQQALGQGPEFLTYFQNEAQLDKSGLPSDRFFAERPEGSVSTLKIQRTQQEDSAVYLCASSLGGGTVYNEQFFGPGTRLTVL.